The clone carrying this TCR beta chain showed up just a few times. The germline V gene has CDR1 ENHRY and CDR2 SYGVKD. CDR3 size: 11 residues. Trimming removed 4 bases from V and 7 bases from J, with 7 bases in between. The data were obtained in a study of T-cell memory formation after mild COVID-19. cDNA libraries for TCR alpha and TCR beta, carrying sample barcodes and UMIs, came from 5'RACE with constant-segment primers. TCRdb processed the 5' RACE reads anew with MiXCR; each CDR3 protein has one entry. The data hold about 140,000 distinct CDR3 sequences, with around 15% observed a single time. V usage is TRBV10-3 and J usage is TRBJ2-5; no definite D call. This clonotype was sampled from an adult woman who had mild COVID-19 (a few samples of this study predate the infection). Cell type and time point are not known. The sequenced sample consisted of PBMCs or a T cell subset sorted from them (not recorded which). DNA for the CDR3: TGTGCCATCAGTGCCTTTGGGACCCAGTACTTC. Protein product: CAISAFGTQYF.